A selection of T cell receptor beta chains follows, all from one sample in a study of cytomegalovirus exposure and HLA in healthy donors. TCRdb's copy holds only in-frame clones and misses some; the assay was immunoSEQ multiplex PCR. This table holds approximately 120,000 clones, roughly 70% found once. The sequencing sample was made of PBMCs. Receptors originate from a man aged 25 to 45 in good health and CMV-seronegative. The CDR3 runs from the conserved cysteine through the conserved F or W. D genes are given only for firm matches. The listing skips clone size in some rows; elsewhere it reads once, few, many or a size class.

J gene: TRBJ2-5; V gene: TRBV2; D gene: -; clone size: -; CDR3 DNA: TGTGCCAGCACGGGGGACGAAAAAGAGACCCAGTACTTC; CDR3 protein: CASTGDEKETQYF
J gene: TRBJ2-1; V gene: TRBV6-4; D gene: TRBD2; clone size: -; CDR3 DNA: TGTGCCAGCAGTGCCTTCGCGGGGGGACTTGATGAGCAGTTCTTC; CDR3 protein: CASSAFAGGLDEQFF
J gene: TRBJ1-5; V gene: TRBV7-9; D gene: -; clone size: few; CDR3 DNA: TGTGCCAGCAGCTCCAGCGGGGCGGGAAATCAGCCCCAGCATTTT; CDR3 protein: CASSSSGAGNQPQHF
J gene: TRBJ2-2; V gene: TRBV29-1; D gene: -; clone size: -; CDR3 DNA: TGCAGCGTTATAGGAGGGCACACCGGGGAGCTGTTTTTT; CDR3 protein: CSVIGGHTGELFF
J gene: TRBJ2-3; V gene: TRBV2; D gene: -; clone size: -; CDR3 DNA: TGTGCCATACCCCTAGTGGGGGGATCTAGCACAGATACGCAGTATTTT; CDR3 protein: CAIPLVGGSSTDTQYF
J gene: TRBJ2-7; V gene: TRBV28; D gene: -; clone size: once; CDR3 DNA: TGTGCCGCGGTTCGGGACACCCGCTCCTACGAGCAGTACTTC; CDR3 protein: CAAVRDTRSYEQYF
J gene: TRBJ2-2; V gene: TRBV5-6; D gene: TRBD1; clone size: -; CDR3 DNA: TGTGCCAGCAGCTTACAGGGGCCGGGGACCGGGGAGCTGTTTTTT; CDR3 protein: CASSLQGPGTGELFF
J gene: TRBJ1-4; V gene: TRBV6-5; D gene: -; clone size: -; CDR3 DNA: TGTGCCAGCAGGCCCGGACAAGTTGAAAAACTGTTTTTT; CDR3 protein: CASRPGQVEKLFF
J gene: TRBJ1-5; V gene: TRBV6-6; D gene: TRBD1; clone size: -; CDR3 DNA: TGTGCCAGCAGTTACCTGACAGGGGTTTGGAGTCAGCCCCAGCATTTT; CDR3 protein: CASSYLTGVWSQPQHF
J gene: TRBJ2-2; V gene: TRBV7-9; D gene: TRBD1; clone size: -; CDR3 DNA: TGTGCCAGCAGCTTAGGACAGGGGAGTAACACCGGGGAGCTGTTTTTT; CDR3 protein: CASSLGQGSNTGELFF
J gene: TRBJ1-2; V gene: TRBV4-1; D gene: TRBD1; clone size: -; CDR3 DNA: TGCGCCAGCAGCCAATGGACAGGGGGCATTCAAAACGATGGCTACACCTTC; CDR3 protein: CASSQWTGGIQNDGYTF
J gene: TRBJ1-1; V gene: TRBV9; D gene: TRBD1; clone size: -; CDR3 DNA: TGTGCCAGCAGCCCCCCCAGGGACAGGGGCAACACTGAAGCTTTCTTT; CDR3 protein: CASSPPRDRGNTEAFF
J gene: TRBJ2-1; V gene: TRBV6-5; D gene: TRBD2; clone size: -; CDR3 DNA: TGTGCCAGCAGCCAACTAGCGACGTCCTACAATGAGCAGTTCTTC; CDR3 protein: CASSQLATSYNEQFF
J gene: TRBJ2-7; V gene: TRBV10-1; D gene: TRBD1; clone size: once; CDR3 DNA: TGCGCCAGCAGTGAGTCGGGACAGGGTGGGGAGCAGTACTTC; CDR3 protein: CASSESGQGGEQYF
J gene: TRBJ2-7; V gene: TRBV15; D gene: TRBD1; clone size: few; CDR3 DNA: TGTGCCACCAGCAGACTTAGGGGGACAGGGGAGACGGACGAGCAGTACTTC; CDR3 protein: CATSRLRGTGETDEQYF
J gene: TRBJ2-1; V gene: TRBV5-6; D gene: -; clone size: -; CDR3 DNA: TGTGCCAGCAGCGCCGACAGGTTTAGCTCCTACAATGAGCAGTTCTTC; CDR3 protein: CASSADRFSSYNEQFF
J gene: TRBJ1-3; V gene: TRBV6-1; D gene: -; clone size: once; CDR3 DNA: TGTGCCAGCGGTGGGAGCAACTCTGGAAACACCATATATTTT; CDR3 protein: CASGGSNSGNTIYF
J gene: TRBJ2-7; V gene: TRBV28; D gene: -; clone size: -; CDR3 DNA: TGTGCCAGCAGTTCCCAGGTCTACGAGCAGTACTTC; CDR3 protein: CASSSQVYEQYF
J gene: TRBJ1-1; V gene: TRBV18; D gene: TRBD1; clone size: -; CDR3 DNA: TGTGCCAGCTCACAACAGGGGGATCTTGCAATGGCTGAAGCTTTCTTT; CDR3 protein: CASSQQGDLAMAEAFF
J gene: TRBJ2-7; V gene: TRBV27; D gene: TRBD1; clone size: few; CDR3 DNA: TGTGCCAGCAGGGGACAGGGGTCGTACGAGCAGTACTTC; CDR3 protein: CASRGQGSYEQYF
J gene: TRBJ1-1; V gene: TRBV4-1; D gene: -; clone size: few; CDR3 DNA: TGCGCCAGCAGCCAAGATGCCAGGTCGGAGGACACTGAAGCTTTCTTT; CDR3 protein: CASSQDARSEDTEAFF
J gene: TRBJ1-2; V gene: TRBV11-2; D gene: TRBD1; clone size: few; CDR3 DNA: TGTGCCAGCAGCTCCGACGGGACAGGGATTCCTAACTATGGCTACACCTTC; CDR3 protein: CASSSDGTGIPNYGYTF
J gene: TRBJ2-1; V gene: TRBV12-5; D gene: TRBD1; clone size: -; CDR3 DNA: TGTGCTAGTGGTTTGGCAGGGGGCAGTGAGCAGTTCTTC; CDR3 protein: CASGLAGGSEQFF
J gene: TRBJ2-7; V gene: TRBV6-6; D gene: -; clone size: once; CDR3 DNA: TGTGCCAGCAGTTACGAGAAATACTACGAGCAGTACTTC; CDR3 protein: CASSYEKYYEQYF
J gene: TRBJ1-3; V gene: TRBV7-9; D gene: -; clone size: -; CDR3 DNA: TGTGCCAGACGACGGGGAGCCTCTGGAAACACCATATATTTT; CDR3 protein: CARRRGASGNTIYF
J gene: TRBJ2-3; V gene: TRBV9; D gene: -; clone size: -; CDR3 DNA: TGTGCCAGCAGCCCCGTTATCAGCGAAGCAGATACGCAGTATTTT; CDR3 protein: CASSPVISEADTQYF
J gene: TRBJ1-1; V gene: TRBV9; D gene: TRBD1; clone size: -; CDR3 DNA: TGTGCCAGCAGCCCAGACCCGGGACAGGGTAGCACTGAAGCTTTCTTT; CDR3 protein: CASSPDPGQGSTEAFF
J gene: TRBJ1-2; V gene: TRBV19; D gene: -; clone size: -; CDR3 DNA: TGTGCCAGTATGGGGACTCCTAACTATGGCTACACCTTC; CDR3 protein: CASMGTPNYGYTF
J gene: TRBJ2-3; V gene: TRBV19; D gene: -; clone size: -; CDR3 DNA: TGTGCCAGTAGTTCCCAGGGACACATTAGCACAGATACGCAGTATTTT; CDR3 protein: CASSSQGHISTDTQYF
J gene: TRBJ1-6; V gene: TRBV6-1; D gene: TRBD1; clone size: -; CDR3 DNA: TGTGCCAGCCTCGACAGGGATTATTCACCCCTCCACTTT; CDR3 protein: CASLDRDYSPLHF
J gene: TRBJ1-5; V gene: TRBV27; D gene: TRBD1; clone size: -; CDR3 DNA: TGTGCCAGCAGTCCGCCCCGGGACAGCAGCAATCAGCCCCAGCATTTT; CDR3 protein: CASSPPRDSSNQPQHF
J gene: TRBJ1-2; V gene: TRBV27; D gene: TRBD1; clone size: -; CDR3 DNA: TGTGCCAGCAGTCCACAGGGGATCTATGGCTACACCTTC; CDR3 protein: CASSPQGIYGYTF
J gene: TRBJ2-7; V gene: TRBV6-4; D gene: TRBD1; clone size: -; CDR3 DNA: TGTGCCAGCAGTCGGGGACAGGGATACGAGCAGTACTTC; CDR3 protein: CASSRGQGYEQYF
J gene: TRBJ1-3; V gene: TRBV7-9; D gene: TRBD1; clone size: -; CDR3 DNA: TGTGCCAGCAGCTTCGGACAGGGCGGTGGAAACACCATATATTTT; CDR3 protein: CASSFGQGGGNTIYF
J gene: TRBJ2-5; V gene: TRBV6-5; D gene: TRBD2; clone size: -; CDR3 DNA: TGTGCCGTACTAGCGGGGGATGGGGAGACCCAGTACTTC; CDR3 protein: CAVLAGDGETQYF
J gene: TRBJ1-1; V gene: TRBV7-2; D gene: TRBD1; clone size: -; CDR3 DNA: TGTGCCAGCAGCTCCCGGAGGGCAGGGGGAATGAACACTGAAGCTTTCTTT; CDR3 protein: CASSSRRAGGMNTEAFF
J gene: TRBJ2-1; V gene: TRBV5-1; D gene: TRBD1; clone size: few; CDR3 DNA: TGCGCCAGCAGCCGAACCGAAACAGGGGCTTTATACAATGAGCAGTTCTTC; CDR3 protein: CASSRTETGALYNEQFF
J gene: TRBJ2-5; V gene: TRBV5-1; D gene: TRBD1; clone size: -; CDR3 DNA: TGCGCCAGCAGCTTCGGCGAGGGACAGGGAAAGACCCAGTACTTC; CDR3 protein: CASSFGEGQGKTQYF
J gene: TRBJ2-7; V gene: TRBV5-1; D gene: -; clone size: -; CDR3 DNA: TGCGCGAAGGGGGGGAAATCCTACGAGCAGTACTTC; CDR3 protein: CAKGGKSYEQYF
J gene: TRBJ2-5; V gene: TRBV5-1; D gene: -; clone size: -; CDR3 DNA: TGCGCCAGCAGCTTGGAGGGGCCAGTGGCAGTGCAAGAGACCCAGTACTTC; CDR3 protein: CASSLEGPVAVQETQYF
J gene: TRBJ2-2; V gene: TRBV21-1; D gene: -; clone size: -; CDR3 DNA: TGTGCCAGCAGTGACAGGGGAGGTATGTTGAACACCGGGGAGCTGTTTTTT; CDR3 protein: CASSDRGGMLNTGELFF
J gene: TRBJ2-7; V gene: TRBV9; D gene: -; clone size: few; CDR3 DNA: TGTGCCAGCAGCGTAGGGGCAGGGCCCTACGAGCAGTACTTC; CDR3 protein: CASSVGAGPYEQYF
J gene: TRBJ2-7; V gene: TRBV7-9; D gene: TRBD2; clone size: -; CDR3 DNA: TGTTCCAGCAGCCCTCCCGGGACTAGCGGCTACGAGCAGTACTTC; CDR3 protein: CSSSPPGTSGYEQYF
J gene: TRBJ1-5; V gene: TRBV2; D gene: -; clone size: once; CDR3 DNA: TGTGCCAGCGGTCGTTCGAGGGATAGCAATCAGCCCCAGCATTTT; CDR3 protein: CASGRSRDSNQPQHF
J gene: TRBJ1-2; V gene: TRBV10-2; D gene: -; clone size: -; CDR3 DNA: TGCGCCAGCAGTGCCATAGGGGGACCCTCGGGAAACTATGGCTACACCTTC; CDR3 protein: CASSAIGGPSGNYGYTF
J gene: TRBJ2-6; V gene: TRBV5-1; D gene: TRBD1; clone size: once; CDR3 DNA: TGCGCCAGCAGCCCACAGGGGGCGCCTGGGGCCAACGTCCTGACTTTC; CDR3 protein: CASSPQGAPGANVLTF
J gene: TRBJ2-3; V gene: TRBV5-5; D gene: -; clone size: -; CDR3 DNA: TGTGCCAGCAGCCCTGGCGGGGCTAGCACAGATACGCAGTATTTT; CDR3 protein: CASSPGGASTDTQYF
J gene: TRBJ2-3; V gene: TRBV5-1; D gene: TRBD2; clone size: -; CDR3 DNA: TGCGCCAGCAGCAAACGACTAGCGGGGGGGCCGAGGGTGAATCCAGATACGCAGTATTTT; CDR3 protein: CASSKRLAGGPRVNPDTQYF